These 21 T cell receptor beta chains were sequenced from one sample in a study of T cell changes during pregnancy in multiple sclerosis. Clones were read by immunoSEQ multiplex PCR, and TCRdb kept only the in-frame ones, dropping some. Found here are around 71,000 clones, 92% of them singletons; the top ten hold more than 1.2%. Sample: peripheral blood, taken after pregnancy. All receptors come from a female donor with multiple sclerosis, enrolled in a pregnancy study.

The V gene is TRBV18, the J gene TRBJ2-2; 7 nucleotides match TRBD1. The CDR3 consists of 17 residues. Germline trimming cut 1 base from V and 5 bases from J; bases unmatched to any gene: 10. Germline V CDR1 and CDR2: KGHSH, LQKENI. CDR3 residues: CASSPQATGLETGELFF. The CDR3 DNA sequence: TGTGCCAGCTCACCACAGGCGACAGGGTTGGAAACCGGGGAGCTGTTTTTT.

The chain is built from TRBV6-1 and TRBJ2-1; D possibly corresponds to TRBD1 (6 bases). The CDR3 runs 18 residues. Trimming shortened V by 1 base and J by 4 bases, and 20 bases separated the two germline ends. CDR1 is MNHNS and CDR2 is SASEGT in the germline V gene. The CDR3 bases are TGTGCCAGCAGTGAAGAGGGGGTAGGGCAGGCACCTTACAATGAGCAGTTCTTC. This sequence encodes CASSEEGVGQAPYNEQFF.

The chain couples TRBV7-9 to TRBJ1-4; D unclear. This CDR3 is built from 15 residues. V was pared by 1 base and J by 5 bases, with 11 bases between. CDR1 is SEHNR and CDR2 is FQNEAQ in the germline V gene (reference sequence). CDR3 protein: CASSLEDSINEKLFF. CDR3 bases: TGTGCCAGCAGCTTAGAGGACTCTATCAATGAAAAACTGTTTTTT.

This clone appeared once. V is TRBV6-5 and J is TRBJ1-1, with D maybe TRBD1 (6 bases). Trimming cost V 4 bases and J 0 bases, with 9 bases left between them. Germline V CDR1 and CDR2: MNHEY, SVGAGI. The CDR3 spans 14 residues. The chain's CDR3 is CASSSDSLNTEAFF. CDR3 DNA: TGTGCCAGCAGTTCGGACAGCTTGAACACTGAAGCTTTCTTT.

The chain recombines TRBV25-1 with TRBJ2-1; weak D call: TRBD1 (6 bases). V lost 4 bases to trimming and J lost 1 base, with 17 bases between them. The CDR3 extends over 17 amino acids. Germline V gene lookup returns CDR1 MGHDK and CDR2 SYGVNS. The CDR3 DNA reads as TGTGCCAGCAGTGGAGGAGCGTCAGGGGAATCCTACAATGAGCAGTTCTTC. Its protein is CASSGGASGESYNEQFF.

The chain employs TRBV5-1 and TRBJ2-5, with 7 bases matching TRBD1. This CDR3 has 13 amino acids. The junction had 8 bases not matched to a gene; V was cut back by 7 bases and J by 5 bases. Germline values: CDR1 SGHRS, CDR2 YFSETQ. CDR3 amino acids: CASRIGQVETQYF. In DNA form, the CDR3 reads TGCGCCAGCCGGATTGGACAGGTGGAGACCCAGTACTTC.

This sequence joins TRBV7-9 and TRBJ2-1; TRBD2 agrees at 9 bases. Trimming removed 1 base from V and 9 bases from J; junction bases left unmatched: 7. This CDR3 region has 15 residues. Germline CDR1 reads SEHNR; CDR2 reads FQNEAQ (reference sequence). This CDR3 reads CASSLVNAGGSEQFF. CDR3 nucleotide sequence: TGTGCCAGCAGCTTAGTAAATGCGGGAGGGAGTGAGCAGTTCTTC.

The V gene is TRBV5-1, the J gene TRBJ2-5; TRBD1 is a possible D gene (5 bases). This CDR3 is 15 amino acids long. Germline V gene sequence: CDR1 SGHRS, CDR2 YFSETQ. V lost 3 bases and J lost 5, with 17 bases in between. CDR3 sequence: CASSSPSRGWETQYF. In DNA, the CDR3 is TGCGCCAGCAGCTCCCCCTCTAGGGGATGGGAGACCCAGTACTTC.

The chain is built from TRBV2 and TRBJ2-7; 8 nucleotides agree with TRBD1. This CDR3 contains 13 residues. With 6 bases clipped from V and 7 bases from J, the junction kept 8 bases outside the gene matches. Germline lookup yields CDR1 SNHLY and CDR2 FYNNEI. The DNA of the CDR3 is TGTGCCAGCAGACCTAGCAGGGGGCGAGAGCAGTACTTC. This gives the protein CASRPSRGREQYF.

The CDR3 DNA reads as TGTGCCAGCAGCCGACAGTTTTACGAGCAGTACTTC. Protein: CASSRQFYEQYF. The chain couples TRBV2 to TRBJ2-7; D perhaps matches TRBD1 (5 bases). Trimming removed 6 bases at V and 4 bases at J, with 10 bases between. CDR1 is SNHLY, CDR2 FYNNEI, per germline. The CDR3 totals 12 residues.

This clone was recorded once. The chain combines TRBV6-5 with TRBJ2-1; possible D gene TRBD2, 6 bases. This CDR3 has 13 amino acids. Looked up from germline, CDR1 is MNHEY and CDR2 is SVGAGI. Trimming took 5 bases from V and 7 from J, leaving 12 bases between them. The CDR3, as DNA: TGTGCCAGCAGTCCATATGGGGGGAATGAGCAGTTCTTC. Its protein is CASSPYGGNEQFF.

The gene calls are TRBV10-3 and TRBJ2-6, with TRBD1 matching over 9 bases. J gave up 0 bases and V 11 bases, and 8 bases lay outside the gene matches. This CDR3 has 16 amino acids. Germline lookup yields CDR1 ENHRY and CDR2 SYGVKD. The CDR3, as DNA: TGTGCCGCGCGGGACAGGGAAAGCTCTGGGGCCAACGTCCTGACTTTC. It encodes CAARDRESSGANVLTF.

The chain links TRBV29-1 to TRBJ1-2; 8 positions match TRBD1. The CDR3 has 13 residues. The V gene end was trimmed by 0 bases and the J gene end by 6 bases; junction bases not matched to a gene: 3. Germline V gives CDR1 SQVTM, CDR2 ANQGSEA. The CDR3 is CSVEDRTGNGYTF. In nucleotides, the CDR3 is TGCAGCGTTGAAGATAGGACAGGGAATGGCTACACCTTC.

The V call is TRBV6-1, the J call TRBJ2-2, with 10 bases matching TRBD1. The CDR3 has 15 residues. V was pared by 6 bases and J by 7 bases, with 8 bases of the junction left unmatched. The germline V gene encodes CDR1 MNHNS and CDR2 SASEGT. The chain's CDR3 is CASRPGTGVSGELFF. CDR3 in DNA: TGTGCCAGCAGACCCGGGACAGGGGTCAGCGGGGAGCTGTTTTTT.

The rearrangement uses TRBV6-6 and TRBJ2-2, with 8 bases matching TRBD1. The CDR3 runs to 13 residues. After removal of 5 bases from V and 5 bases from J, the junction contained 1 base not matched to a gene. Per germline, CDR1 MNHNY and CDR2 SVGAGI (reference sequence). CDR3 coding DNA: TGTGCCAGCAGTCGGACAGGGACCGGGGAGCTGTTTTTT. Translation gives CASSRTGTGELFF.

The chain links TRBV10-1 to TRBJ2-7, with TRBD1 matching over 8 bases. CDR1 and CDR2 from the germline V gene are WNHNN and SYGVQD (reference sequence). The CDR3 loop spans 17 amino acids. With 3 bases clipped from V and 3 bases from J, the junction kept 13 bases outside the gene matches. CDR3 coding DNA: TGCGCCAGCAGTGAAACTTGGTTGGGGACAGGAGGCTACGAGCAGTACTTC. Its protein product is CASSETWLGTGGYEQYF.

A single count supports this clone. The V and J genes are TRBV10-3 and TRBJ2-5; the D gene is possibly TRBD1 (6 bases). The CDR3 has 14 residues. The V gene's germline CDR1 is ENHRY and CDR2 SYGVKD. The ends were cut back, 0 bases at V and 2 bases at J, with 7 bases in the middle. The CDR3 loop reads CAISESGQQETQYF. The CDR3 DNA reads as TGTGCCATCAGTGAGTCTGGACAGCAAGAGACCCAGTACTTC.

As DNA, the CDR3 is TGTGCCAGCAGCTTAGGCCTTGGAGGGAAGGGTCAGCCCCAGCATTTT. This sequence encodes CASSLGLGGKGQPQHF. This chain joins TRBV13 and TRBJ1-5; D call uncertain. Germline CDR1 reads PRHDT; CDR2 reads FYEKMQ (reference sequence). The CDR3 spans 16 residues. Trimming shortened V by 0 bases and J by 6 bases, and 15 bases separated the two germline ends. The full variable domain, its missing parts supplied by reference TRBV13 and TRBJ1-5, is AAGVIQSPRHLIKEKRETATLKCYPIPRHDTVYWYQQGPGQDPQFLISFYEKMQSDKGSIPDRFSAQQFSDYHSELNMSSLELGDSALYFCASSLGLGGKGQPQHFGDGTRLSIL.

The rearrangement joins TRBV4-2 to TRBJ2-7, with a possible D match to TRBD1 (6 bases). The germline V and J ends were trimmed by 1 base and 1 base, with 11 bases remaining between them. The germline V gene has CDR1 LGHNA and CDR2 YNFKEQ. The length of the CDR3 is 15 residues. This CDR3 is CASSQVHGQSYEQYF. The CDR3 DNA follows: TGTGCCAGCAGCCAAGTACATGGACAGTCCTACGAGCAGTACTTC.

V and J are TRBV30 and TRBJ2-2, with 9 bases fitting TRBD1. The V segment lost 1 base and the J segment 6 bases; nucleotides outside the gene matches: 0. Germline V CDR1 and CDR2: GTSNPN, SVGIG (reference sequence). CDR3 length: 13 amino acids. In DNA, the CDR3 is TGTGCCTGGAGTGGGACAGGGGCCGGGGAGCTGTTTTTT. Amino acids: CAWSGTGAGELFF.

This clone appeared a single time. The gene calls are TRBV5-1 and TRBJ2-7; 11 nucleotides align to TRBD2. This CDR3 comprises 15 residues. The J segment lost 3 bases and the V segment lost 4 bases, leaving 6 bases of the junction unmatched. Per germline, CDR1 SGHRS and CDR2 YFSETQ. CDR3 region: CASSIAGGPFYEQYF. CDR3 bases: TGCGCCAGCAGCATAGCGGGAGGGCCATTCTACGAGCAGTACTTC.